This TCR beta chain was identified in a study of beta chain features in type 1 diabetes. A single heparinised draw of approximately 100 mL on average was taken per donor. Study outcomes and limitations: VDJ junctions from patients with type 1 diabetes contained fewer insertions and more deletions.

A few counts support this clone. The antigen remains unidentified. V lost 4 bases and J 7 bases, leaving 17 bases between the germline ends. The CDR3 sequence is 14 residues long. The V gene's germline CDR1 is MNHNS and CDR2 SASEGT. Expressed TCRB transcripts were sequenced because the isolated RNA had all been reverse transcribed beforehand. Naive, central memory and regulatory T cell samples came to a mean of around 3.3 million reads. Data came from immunoSEQ multiplex PCR; TCRdb stores just in-frame clones and leaves some out. The repertoire holds 350,000 or so clones, about 19% seen once, with about 0.044% in the top ten.

Specimen: naive CD4+ T cells from blood. The V gene is TRBV6-1, the J gene TRBJ2-7; no definite D call. The clonotype comes from a woman in her late teens or twenties in good health. The CDR3 loop is CASSAVSFLEEQYF. The CDR3 DNA reads as TGTGCCAGCAGTGCCGTCAGCTTCCTAGAGGAGCAGTACTTC.